Shown below are 27 T cell receptor beta chains from a single sample sequenced in a study of shared clonotypes between healthy human individuals. The method was immunoSEQ multiplex PCR; TCRdb's version includes in-frame clones alone and lacks a portion of them. The sample contains 2 million to 3 million clones, approximately 90% of which appear only once. The material sequenced was naive CD4+ T cells sorted from blood. Described subset: CD45RA+ positively selected. These receptors all come from a young man in good health.

To note about this clone: Within the sample, other DNA sequences also encode this same CDR3. This chain connects TRBV11-2 to TRBJ2-2; TRBD2 aligns across 11 bases. From germline, CDR1 is SGHAT and CDR2 FQNNGV. The CDR3 length is 16 residues. After removal of 2 bases from V and 2 bases from J, the junction contained 1 base not matched to a gene. CDR3 sequence (DNA): TGTGCCAGCAGCTTAACTAGCGGGGGTAACACCGGGGAGCTGTTTTTT. Amino acid sequence: CASSLTSGGNTGELFF. Filled out from reference TRBV11-2 and TRBJ2-2, the complete variable domain reads EAGVAQSPRYKIIEKRQSVAFWCNPISGHATLYWYQQILGQGPKLLIQFQNNGVVDDSQLPKDRFSAERLKGVDSTLKIQPAKLEDSAVYLCASSLTSGGNTGELFFGEGSRLTVL.

Only one count was recorded for this clone. The same CDR3 can be traced to other DNA sequences in this sample. This chain uses TRBV10-3 with TRBJ2-7, with 7 bases fitting TRBD2. Trimming removed 3 bases from V and 2 bases from J; junction bases left unmatched: 1. The CDR3 covers 13 residues. The V gene's germline CDR1 is ENHRY and CDR2 SYGVKD. As DNA, the CDR3 is TGTGCCATCAGTGATGGACTAGCCTACGAGCAGTACTTC. Its protein is CAISDGLAYEQYF.

This chain links TRBV5-1 with TRBJ2-3, with D perhaps TRBD1 (6 bases). V was shortened by 1 base and J by 2 bases, with 8 bases between the two germline ends. The V gene's germline CDR1 is SGHRS and CDR2 YFSETQ. The CDR3 has 14 amino acids. The CDR3 region is CASSLQGHTDTQYF. The CDR3 bases are TGCGCCAGCAGCTTGCAGGGGCACACAGATACGCAGTATTTT.

The table lists this clone with a count of one. The chain joins TRBV27 to TRBJ2-3; the D gene is possibly TRBD2 (6 bases). The germline V gene has CDR1 MNHEY and CDR2 SMNVEV (reference sequence). The CDR3 consists of 16 residues. V lost 5 bases and J lost 3, with 18 bases in between. The CDR3 region is CASSPTGRRDTDTQYF. For the CDR3, the DNA is TGTGCCAGCAGTCCTACCGGACGGCGGGATACAGATACGCAGTATTTT.

This CDR3 reads CASSDSGGPNTGELFF. CDR3 nucleotides: TGTGCCAGCAGTGACTCGGGCGGGCCGAACACCGGGGAGCTGTTTTTT. The chain joins TRBV6-4 to TRBJ2-2; TRBD2 might be the D (5 bases). Germline CDR1 reads MRHNA; CDR2 reads SNTAGT. The CDR3 has 16 residues. V lost 0 bases and J lost 0, with 8 bases in between.

The chain combines TRBV5-1 with TRBJ1-1, with 7 bases matching TRBD1. The CDR3 is 13 amino acids. Trimming cost V 4 bases and J 4 bases; bases outside gene matches: 4. CDR1 and CDR2 from the germline V gene are SGHRS and YFSETQ. CDR3 loop: CASSHQGGTEAFF. The CDR3 region has the DNA TGCGCCAGCAGCCATCAGGGGGGCACTGAAGCTTTCTTT.

The CDR3 here is CASSGGLAGGQQYF. In nucleotides, the CDR3 is TGTGCCAGCAGTGGAGGACTAGCGGGAGGACAGCAGTACTTC. The V call is TRBV2, the J call TRBJ2-7, with 14 bases matching TRBD2. Trimming cost V 4 bases and J 8 bases; bases outside gene matches: 4. CDR1 and CDR2 from the germline V gene are SNHLY and FYNNEI. The CDR3 runs to 14 residues.

The chain links TRBV27 to TRBJ2-3; TRBD1 might be the D (5 bases). Germline V gene lookup returns CDR1 MNHEY and CDR2 SMNVEV (reference sequence). V was shortened by 10 bases and J by 2 bases, with 19 bases between the two germline ends. The CDR3 length is 15 residues. CDR3 in DNA: TGTGCCACCCAGTCCTGGGGCGGCCCCACAGATACGCAGTATTTT. Amino acid sequence: CATQSWGGPTDTQYF.

This clone was observed once. The CDR3 loop is CASSMNLRDKYEQYF. The CDR3 DNA reads as TGTGCCAGCAGTATGAATCTTCGGGACAAGTACGAGCAGTACTTC. The V and J genes are TRBV6-5 and TRBJ2-7, with D possibly TRBD1 on 6 matching bases. The CDR3 spans 15 residues. V lost 5 bases and J 4 bases, leaving 18 bases between the germline ends. Per the germline V gene, CDR1 is MNHEY and CDR2 is SVGAGI.

The chain recombines TRBV18 with TRBJ2-3; D is unresolved. Trimming removed 3 bases from V and 0 bases from J, with 10 bases in between. This CDR3 spans 15 amino acids. The germline CDR1 and CDR2 sequences are KGHSH and LQKENI. CDR3 nucleotide sequence: TGTGCCAGCTCACCGACGACTGGCAGCACAGATACGCAGTATTTT. This sequence encodes CASSPTTGSTDTQYF.

The J gene is TRBJ1-6, the V gene TRBV30, with 8 bases lining up with TRBD1. The CDR3 extends over 15 amino acids. Looked up from germline, CDR1 is GTSNPN and CDR2 is SVGIG (reference sequence). Trimming cost V 3 bases and J 8 bases; bases outside gene matches: 9. In DNA, the CDR3 is TGTGCCTGGAGGGGGACAGGAACGATAGATTCACCCCTCCACTTT. Protein product: CAWRGTGTIDSPLHF.

The chain links TRBV4-1 to TRBJ2-7; D gene uncertain. V was pared by 0 bases and J by 2 bases, with 14 bases between. CDR3 length: 16 amino acids. Germline values: CDR1 MGHRA, CDR2 YSYEKL. For the CDR3, the DNA is TGCGCCAGCAGCCAAGATGACGGTGGCCGGACCTACGAGCAGTACTTC. It specifies CASSQDDGGRTYEQYF.

The CDR3 here is CASSLMMNTEAFF. The CDR3 DNA is TGTGCCAGCAGCTTAATGATGAACACTGAAGCTTTCTTT. V is TRBV7-2 and J is TRBJ1-1; D unresolved. The CDR3 consists of 13 residues. Germline values: CDR1 SGHTA, CDR2 FQGNSA. V lost 2 bases to trimming and J lost 0 bases, with 4 bases between them. Filled out from reference TRBV7-2 and TRBJ1-1, the complete variable domain reads GAGVSQSPSNKVTEKGKDVELRCDPISGHTALYWYRQSLGQGLEFLIYFQGNSAPDKSGLPSDRFSAERTGGSVSTLTIQRTQQEDSAVYLCASSLMMNTEAFFGQGTRLTVV.

The chain recombines TRBV5-1 with TRBJ2-2; 13 bases align to TRBD2. CDR1 and CDR2 from the germline V gene are SGHRS and YFSETQ. V shed 4 bases and J 5 bases; nucleotides not matched to a gene: 5. The CDR3 loop spans 16 amino acids. The CDR3 loop is CASSPGLAGETGELFF. The DNA of the CDR3 is TGCGCCAGCAGCCCCGGACTAGCGGGAGAAACCGGGGAGCTGTTTTTT.

The V and J genes are TRBV9 and TRBJ2-3; D uncertain. The germline V gene has CDR1 SGDLS and CDR2 YYNGEE. The CDR3 runs to 15 residues. Trimming took off 4 bases at V and 3 bases at J, with 15 bases between the two ends. The CDR3, as DNA: TGTGCCAGCAGCCCTTTAAATCAGGCGACAGATACGCAGTATTTT. Its translation is CASSPLNQATDTQYF. The full variable domain, rest sourced from reference TRBV9 and TRBJ2-3, is DSGVTQTPKHLITATGQRVTLRCSPRSGDLSVYWYQQSLDQGLQFLIQYYNGEERAKGNILERFSAQQFPDLHSELNLSSLELGDSALYFCASSPLNQATDTQYFGPGTRLTVL.

This clone was seen once. This rearrangement joins TRBV7-2 to TRBJ2-4, with 8 bases matching TRBD2. CDR3 length: 17 residues. The V and J ends lost 1 base and 2 bases, in that order; junction bases with no gene match: 7. CDR1 and CDR2 (germline): SGHTA, FQGNSA. CDR3 sequence: CASSLDGGGGPKNIQYF. The CDR3 nucleotides read TGTGCCAGCAGCTTAGATGGGGGCGGGGGGCCCAAAAACATTCAGTACTTC.

Comments on this clone: The sample holds other DNA sequences that translate to the same CDR3. The chain's CDR3 is CASSQTGQGGTEAFF. CDR3 in DNA: TGTGCCAGCAGCCAGACTGGGCAGGGCGGGACTGAAGCTTTCTTT. The genes are TRBV5-6 and TRBJ1-1, with a weak D call TRBD1 (5 bases). This CDR3 is 15 amino acids long. Germline CDR1 is SGHDT and CDR2 is YYEEEE. The ends were cut back, 4 bases at V and 5 bases at J, with 18 bases in the middle.

This CDR3 reads CASSQRTLAKNIQYF. The CDR3 DNA follows: TGTGCCAGCAGCCAACGCACATTAGCCAAAAACATTCAGTACTTC. This chain links TRBV7-9 with TRBJ2-4; the D is unclear. Germline CDR1 reads SEHNR; CDR2 reads FQNEAQ (reference sequence). V gave up 5 bases and J gave up 0 bases, with 11 bases separating them. The CDR3 is 15 residues long.

The rearrangement links TRBV2 to TRBJ2-1; D possibly corresponds to TRBD2 (7 bases). Germline-derived CDR1 and CDR2 are SNHLY and FYNNEI. The CDR3 loop spans 19 amino acids. Trimming pared 6 bases from V and 0 bases from J, leaving 24 bases between. The CDR3 reads CASSRLGGPYLGSYNEQFF. CDR3 DNA sequence: TGTGCCAGCAGCCGGCTGGGGGGGCCGTACCTGGGCTCCTACAATGAGCAGTTCTTC.

The genes are TRBV28 and TRBJ2-7; either TRBD1 or TRBD2 may fit D (5 bases each). Germline CDR1 reads MDHEN; CDR2 reads SYDVKM. The CDR3 loop spans 14 amino acids. V lost 6 bases and J 0 bases, leaving 12 bases between the germline ends. The CDR3 DNA reads as TGTGCCAGCAGCAACTTTGGGGGCTCCTACGAGCAGTACTTC. Amino acid sequence: CASSNFGGSYEQYF.

The chain links TRBV7-8 to TRBJ1-1, with D perhaps matching TRBD1 (5 bases). The CDR3 is 15 residues long. V lost 1 base and J lost 1, with 10 bases in between. Germline V gene lookup returns CDR1 SGHVS and CDR2 FQNEAQ. CDR3 residues: CASSLDGGGNTEAFF. DNA of the CDR3: TGTGCCAGCAGCTTAGATGGGGGTGGGAACACTGAAGCTTTCTTT.

This chain connects TRBV7-2 to TRBJ1-6; D ambiguous. Trimming left V 10 bases short and J 3 bases short, with 10 bases between. Germline V gives CDR1 SGHTA, CDR2 FQGNSA. The CDR3 contains 13 residues. The CDR3 nucleotides are TGTGCCACAGGCAGGCTCTATAATTCACCCCTCCACTTT. Translating it yields CATGRLYNSPLHF.

V gene TRBV7-8 combines with J gene TRBJ2-7; weak D call: TRBD1 (5 bases). With 1 base removed from V and 3 bases from J, the gap between germline ends came to 13 bases. In germline, CDR1 is SGHVS, CDR2 FQNEAQ. The CDR3 contains 15 residues. The CDR3 DNA reads as TGTGCCAGCAGCTTAGGAACCCAGGGCGGCTACGAGCAGTACTTC. This sequence encodes CASSLGTQGGYEQYF.

Comments on this clone: In the same sample, other DNA sequences code for this CDR3. The J gene is TRBJ2-7, the V gene TRBV5-4; no clear D. The V end was cut by 0 bases, the J end by 0 bases, with 7 bases between. The CDR3 runs 14 residues. Germline V gene lookup returns CDR1 SGHNT and CDR2 YYREEE (reference sequence). For the CDR3, the DNA is TGTGCCAGCAGCTTGGACTCTTTCTCCTACGAGCAGTACTTC. Its translation is CASSLDSFSYEQYF.

This sequence joins TRBV5-1 and TRBJ2-7; a weak D match, TRBD1 (6 bases). V was trimmed by 5 bases and J by 0 bases, leaving 15 bases between them. Germline-derived CDR1 and CDR2 are SGHRS and YFSETQ. The CDR3 sequence is 15 residues long. This CDR3 reads CASSLRDTASYEQYF. The DNA for the CDR3 is TGCGCCAGCAGTCTTCGGGACACAGCCTCCTACGAGCAGTACTTC.

The rearrangement uses TRBV5-6 and TRBJ2-7; D tentatively reads TRBD1 or TRBD2 (5 bases each). CDR1 is SGHDT and CDR2 is YYEEEE in the germline V gene. The CDR3 contains 11 residues. Trimming left V 3 bases short and J 4 bases short, with 5 bases between. CDR3 in amino acids: CASSWGYEQYF. In nucleotides, the CDR3 is TGTGCCAGCAGCTGGGGGTACGAGCAGTACTTC.

Of note for this clone: Additional DNA sequences in this sample encode the identical CDR3. CDR3 region: CASSLEGLGNQPQHF. The CDR3 DNA sequence: TGCGCCAGCAGCTTGGAAGGGTTAGGCAATCAGCCCCAGCATTTT. This chain links TRBV5-1 with TRBJ1-5; no reliable D call. The CDR3 sequence is 15 residues long. V shed 0 bases and J shed 2 bases, with 9 bases lying between them. Germline loops: CDR1 SGHRS, CDR2 YFSETQ.